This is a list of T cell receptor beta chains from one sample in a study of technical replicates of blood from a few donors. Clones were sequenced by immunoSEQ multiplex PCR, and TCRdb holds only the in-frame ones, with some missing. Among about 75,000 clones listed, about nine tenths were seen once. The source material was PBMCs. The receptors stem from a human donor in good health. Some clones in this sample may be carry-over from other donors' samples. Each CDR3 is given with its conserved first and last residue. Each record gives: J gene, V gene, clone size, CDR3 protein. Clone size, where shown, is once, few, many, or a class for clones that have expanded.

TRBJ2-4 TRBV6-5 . CASSYSTPGQSNIQYF
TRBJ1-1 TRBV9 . CASSAGGGNTEAFF
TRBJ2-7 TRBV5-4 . CASSFGDYRSYEQYF
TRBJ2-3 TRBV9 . CASSTTGRGYSTDTQYF
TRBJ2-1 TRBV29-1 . CSGGTGTGEQFF
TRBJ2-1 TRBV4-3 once CASTLGGGGCQPHNEQFF
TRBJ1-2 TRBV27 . CASSWTGTGDYGYTF
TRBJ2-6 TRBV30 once CAWSRGGEANVLTF
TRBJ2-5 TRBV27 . CASSFSSSVGTQYF
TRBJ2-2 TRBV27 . CASSNRPFSGLSPGELFF